This T cell receptor beta chain stems from a study of blood T cell repertoires in COVID-19 (dated by TCRdb to the early 2020s). About the investigation overall: Collaborator samples came from the United States, Italy and Spain and covered acute and convalescent phases of COVID-19. The material from the prospective study consisted of cDNA or gDNA derived from T cells, B-cell-depleted T cells, or PBMCs. Deeply sampled blood TCRbeta repertoires from subjects exposed to, actively infected with, or recovered from COVID-19 were included in the dataset. The repertoires were released in a freely available public database meant as a resource for research on the immune response to SARS-CoV-2. Samples were obtained from the ongoing ImmuneRACE study (first 160 participants) and from over 1,000 subjects provided by 6 global collaborators. A de-identified subject ID, COVID-19 status, age in years and sex were almost always included in the sample metadata. Where available, HLA class I and class II types were taken from metadata supplied by the sample provider and were not determined by assay-based typing. The paper's findings and limits, for the study overall: The amount of clinical and demographic metadata varied by source and participant and was provided uncurated.

TCRbeta CDR3 regions were amplified from genomic DNA using the immunoSEQ Assay, a bias-controlled multiplex PCR. The paper's data handling went like this. Nucleated cell counts per sample were estimated from amplification of reference gene primers within the assay. To quantify the absolute abundance of each unique TCRbeta CDR3 rearrangement, sequence reads were collapsed and filtered. For each sample, productive Simpson clonality was calculated as the square root of Simpson's diversity index across productive rearrangements. Here the immuneACCESS table is served through TCRdb, limited to in-frame sequences with V and J called. Missing clones are a known gap in these copies; in checked studies unresolved V genes cover under half, and the rest lacks a known reason. V and J calls and clone size are given by that table; D and trimming were obtained from the DNA. The sample profile shows some 180,000 clones; 85% of them were found once. The top ten clones comprise over 7% of the sample.

Comment on this clone: The antigen it binds to is not known. No base-level quality is on record; no much larger clone is a single base apart.

The CDR3 holds 15 amino acids from the cysteine to the phenylalanine. Just the 45-base CDR3 DNA is kept, in frame starting at base 1. At the junction V is shortened by 7 bases and J by 1 base, with 14 bases in between. CDR1 and CDR2 are drawn from the germline V gene: SGHRS, YFSETQ. At one collaborating source in Seattle, patients were enrolled during active infection and were followed longitudinally through the course of disease. Collaborating institutions collected whole blood in K2EDTA tubes following their own protocols. For TCRbeta analysis, collaborators shipped samples as frozen whole blood, isolated PBMCs, or DNA extracted from either of those sample types.

The TCR originated in a woman aged 80 or over with COVID-19, enrolled during active disease. Sequencing was carried out using peripheral blood. The rearrangement combines TRBV5-1 with TRBJ2-2; a weak D assignment points to TRBD1 (5 bases agree). The nucleotides are TGCGCCAGCTGCAGAGGACAACTGAACACCGGGGAGCTGTTTTTT. The translation is CASCRGQLNTGELFF.